A selection of T cell receptor beta chains follows, all from one sample in a study of T cell clones after liver transplantation. Libraries were prepared by immunoSEQ multiplex PCR; TCRdb keeps only in-frame clonotypes and omits some of them. There are more than 15,000 clones in the sample; more than 75% occur only once, and 35% to 40% lies in the top ten. The material sequenced was CD8+ T cells from blood, taken about 50 months after liver transplant. The receptors come from a human patient who received a liver transplant. Some T cells may be supplied by the graft donor. The CDR3 runs from the conserved cysteine through the conserved F or W. A D gene is named only where the DNA matches it firmly. Some rows mark clone size as missing; the rest say once, few, many or name a class of expanded clone.

abundance | j_gene | d_gene | v_gene | CDR3aa | CDR3nt
NA | TRBJ1-2 | NA | TRBV5-6 | CASSLGQQSYGYTF | TGTGCCAGCAGTTTAGGACAGCAATCCTATGGCTACACCTTC
NA | TRBJ1-2 | NA | TRBV7-9 | CASSWDTGYGYTF | TGTGCCAGCAGCTGGGACACCGGCTATGGCTACACCTTC
NA | TRBJ2-1 | TRBD2 | TRBV29-1 | CSDQTSGYYNEQFF | TGCAGCGATCAGACTAGCGGCTACTACAATGAGCAGTTCTTC
NA | TRBJ2-2 | TRBD1 | TRBV9 | CASSEDRAVGELFF | TGTGCCAGCAGTGAGGACAGGGCGGTCGGGGAGCTGTTTTTT
NA | TRBJ1-1 | TRBD1 | TRBV27 | CASSYRGGQKTEAFF | TGTGCCAGCAGTTATCGAGGGGGACAGAAAACTGAAGCTTTCTTT
NA | TRBJ1-1 | TRBD1 | TRBV4-3 | CASSQYRGNTEAFF | TGCGCCAGCAGCCAGTACAGGGGGAACACTGAAGCTTTCTTT
NA | TRBJ1-2 | TRBD1 | TRBV11-2 | CASSPTGETYTF | TGTGCCAGCAGCCCTACAGGGGAGACCTACACCTTC
NA | TRBJ1-1 | NA | TRBV27 | CASNVAGRGTEAFF | TGTGCCAGCAATGTGGCAGGGCGGGGGACTGAAGCTTTCTTT
NA | TRBJ2-4 | NA | TRBV5-4 | CASSLGAVKNIQYF | TGTGCCAGCAGCTTGGGGGCGGTCAAAAACATTCAGTACTTC
NA | TRBJ2-7 | NA | TRBV2 | CASTQPGAYEQYF | TGTGCCAGCACCCAACCAGGAGCCTACGAGCAGTACTTC
NA | TRBJ1-2 | NA | TRBV27 | CASSLGRYYGYTF | TGTGCCAGCAGTTTAGGACGGTACTATGGCTACACCTTC
NA | TRBJ2-1 | TRBD1 | TRBV14 | CASSQAAGGVYNEQFF | TGTGCCAGCAGCCAAGCAGCAGGGGGCGTATACAATGAGCAGTTCTTC
many | TRBJ2-2 | NA | TRBV9 | CASSVGSGELFF | TGTGCCAGCAGCGTAGGGTCCGGGGAGCTGTTTTTT
NA | TRBJ2-3 | NA | TRBV30 | CAWTGGYTDTQYF | TGTGCCTGGACGGGCGGCTACACAGATACGCAGTATTTT
NA | TRBJ2-1 | NA | TRBV27 | CASSFGGSYNEQFF | TGTGCCAGCAGTTTCGGCGGATCCTACAATGAGCAGTTCTTC
NA | TRBJ2-5 | TRBD2 | TRBV19 | CASSIGLAVTQYF | TGTGCCAGTAGTATCGGACTAGCCGTGACCCAGTACTTC
once | TRBJ2-1 | NA | TRBV6-4 | CASSDGWSNEQFF | TGTGCCAGCAGTGACGGGTGGAGCAATGAGCAGTTCTTC
many | TRBJ2-7 | NA | TRBV7-3 | CASSLTGRTGYEQYF | TGTGCCAGCAGCTTAACTGGCCGGACTGGCTACGAGCAGTACTTC
few | TRBJ1-2 | TRBD1 | TRBV5-1 | CASSGGDSTYYGYTF | TGCGCCAGCAGCGGAGGGGACAGTACCTACTATGGCTACACCTTC
NA | TRBJ1-6 | TRBD1 | TRBV9 | CASRRSTGGGSPLHF | TGTGCCAGCAGGCGCTCTACAGGGGGAGGCTCACCCCTCCACTTT
NA | TRBJ2-7 | NA | TRBV5-6 | CASSLGAGSYEQYF | TGTGCCAGCAGCTTGGGGGCAGGTTCCTACGAGCAGTACTTC
NA | TRBJ2-7 | TRBD1 | TRBV5-6 | CASSLRGQGAYEQYF | TGTGCCAGCAGCCTTCGGGGACAGGGGGCATACGAGCAGTACTTC
few | TRBJ2-7 | NA | TRBV29-1 | CSVEETDYEQYF | TGCAGCGTTGAAGAAACCGACTACGAGCAGTACTTC
NA | TRBJ2-7 | TRBD1 | TRBV28 | CASTPGTGPYEQYF | TGTGCCAGCACCCCTGGGACAGGGCCCTACGAGCAGTACTTC
once | TRBJ1-2 | NA | TRBV10-3 | CAISDYRQRNYGYTF | TGTGCCATCAGTGACTATCGACAGCGGAACTATGGCTACACCTTC
NA | TRBJ1-5 | NA | TRBV7-8 | CASSQGPNQPQHF | TGTGCCAGCAGCCAGGGACCAAATCAGCCCCAGCATTTT
once | TRBJ2-7 | NA | TRBV27 | CASSPGGGYEQYF | TGTGCCAGCAGCCCCGGAGGGGGTTACGAGCAGTACTTC
NA | TRBJ2-5 | NA | TRBV6-6 | CASSYSSETQYF | TGTGCCAGCAGTTACTCGAGCGAGACCCAGTACTTC
NA | TRBJ2-7 | NA | TRBV5-5 | CASSLLAEEYF | TGTGCCAGCAGCCTATTGGCAGAGGAGTACTTC
NA | TRBJ2-1 | NA | TRBV29-1 | CSVAPGSDEQFF | TGCAGCGTTGCCCCGGGGTCCGATGAGCAGTTCTTC
NA | TRBJ2-5 | NA | TRBV6-6 | CASSNKDRSSRETQYF | TGTGCCAGCAGTAATAAAGACAGGTCTTCTCGGGAGACCCAGTACTTC
NA | TRBJ2-7 | TRBD1 | TRBV5-1 | CASSGQGEFESYEQYF | TGCGCCAGCAGTGGACAGGGTGAGTTCGAATCCTACGAGCAGTACTTC
NA | TRBJ2-7 | NA | TRBV5-4 | CASSLVELGEQYF | TGTGCCAGCAGCTTGGTGGAGCTAGGCGAGCAGTACTTC
NA | TRBJ1-1 | NA | TRBV12-5 | CASGFLQGKKTEAFF | TGTGCTAGTGGGTTTTTACAGGGTAAGAAGACTGAAGCTTTCTTT
few | TRBJ2-7 | NA | TRBV5-4 | CASSPGPSSYEQYF | TGTGCCAGCAGCCCGGGGCCGAGCTCCTACGAGCAGTACTTC